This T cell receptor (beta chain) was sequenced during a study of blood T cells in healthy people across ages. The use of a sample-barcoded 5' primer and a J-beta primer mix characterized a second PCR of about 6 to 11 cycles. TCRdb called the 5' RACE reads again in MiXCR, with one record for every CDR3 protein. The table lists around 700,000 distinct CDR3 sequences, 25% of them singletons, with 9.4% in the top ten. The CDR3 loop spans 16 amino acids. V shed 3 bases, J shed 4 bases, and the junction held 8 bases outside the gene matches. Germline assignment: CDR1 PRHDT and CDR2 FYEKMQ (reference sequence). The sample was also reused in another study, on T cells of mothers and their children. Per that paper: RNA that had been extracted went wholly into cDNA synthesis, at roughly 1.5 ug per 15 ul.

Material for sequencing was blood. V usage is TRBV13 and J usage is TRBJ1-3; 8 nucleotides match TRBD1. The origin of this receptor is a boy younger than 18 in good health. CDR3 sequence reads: CASSFGSRDRGNTIYF. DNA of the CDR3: TGTGCCAGCAGCTTCGGGTCCCGGGACAGGGGAAACACCATATATTTT.